Following are 25 T cell receptor beta chains from one sample sequenced in a study of blood T cell repertoires in COVID-19. Data came from immunoSEQ multiplex PCR; TCRdb stores just in-frame clones and leaves some out. Of some 190,000 clones in the sample, around 85% were seen once. The sample comprised peripheral blood. These receptors originate from a man in his sixties with acute or convalescent COVID-19.

The chain couples TRBV7-6 to TRBJ2-1; 12 bases match TRBD2. The CDR3 spans 19 residues. Per germline, CDR1 SGHVS and CDR2 FNYEAQ. The junction had 11 bases not matched to a gene; V was cut back by 4 bases and J by 1 base. The CDR3 protein is CASSSYPPGTSGSYNEQFF. DNA of the CDR3: TGTGCCAGCAGCTCTTACCCCCCCGGGACTAGCGGGTCCTACAATGAGCAGTTCTTC.

The rearrangement joins TRBV25-1 to TRBJ2-5; 16 bases are a match to TRBD2. The CDR3 sequence is 17 residues long. V shed 6 bases, J shed 6 bases, and the junction held 10 bases outside the gene matches. From germline, CDR1 is MGHDK and CDR2 SYGVNS. CDR3 nucleotide sequence: TGTGCCAGCAGGGGACTAGCGGGAGGGCCGTCAACAAAGACCCAGTACTTC. It is translated as CASRGLAGGPSTKTQYF.

This chain connects TRBV19 to TRBJ1-1; 8 nucleotides match TRBD1. CDR1 LNHDA and CDR2 SQIVND come from the germline V gene (reference sequence). The CDR3 extends over 19 amino acids. Trimming at V came to 3 bases and at J to 1 base, leaving 16 bases not matched to a gene. The CDR3 coding sequence is TGTGCCAGTAGTATCACCCGGGACAGGCTTTCGAAGAAGAACACTGAAGCTTTCTTT. It is translated as CASSITRDRLSKKNTEAFF.

The gene calls are TRBV11-2 and TRBJ2-1; 7 bases are shared with TRBD1. Germline CDR1 and CDR2: SGHAT and FQNNGV. The trim removed 0 bases at V and 2 bases at J, leaving 7 bases unmatched. The CDR3 spans 17 residues. The CDR3 loop reads CASSLDPGRGTYNEQFF. CDR3 bases: TGTGCCAGCAGCTTAGATCCGGGCAGGGGGACCTACAATGAGCAGTTCTTC.

In this sample, this clone turned up once. The chain recombines TRBV5-1 with TRBJ2-7; 16 positions agree with TRBD2. This CDR3 is 20 amino acids long. J was trimmed by 4 bases and V by 3 bases; bases with no gene match: 16. The germline CDR1 and CDR2 sequences are SGHRS and YFSETQ. The CDR3 nucleotides are TGCGCCAGCAGCTGGGCCGGGACAAAGGGACTAGCGGGAGGGTTGTACGAGCAGTACTTC. This sequence encodes CASSWAGTKGLAGGLYEQYF.

In its sample, this clone was seen a few times. The chain recombines TRBV2 with TRBJ1-2; D gene uncertain. The CDR3 extends over 15 amino acids. V lost 0 bases and J 3 bases, leaving 11 bases between the germline ends. The germline V gene has CDR1 SNHLY and CDR2 FYNNEI. The CDR3 here is CASSEAMGDYYGYTF. DNA of the CDR3: TGTGCCAGCAGTGAAGCGATGGGAGACTACTATGGCTACACCTTC. Using reference TRBV2 and TRBJ1-2 for the parts outside the CDR3, the full variable domain is EPEVTQTPSHQVTQMGQEVILRCVPISNHLYFYWYRQILGQKVEFLVSFYNNEISEKSEIFDDQFSVERPDGSNFTLKIRSTKLEDSAMYFCASSEAMGDYYGYTFGSGTRLTVV.

The table lists this clone with a few counts. The rearrangement links TRBV7-2 to TRBJ1-1; 9 nucleotides agree with TRBD1. Germline V gene data show CDR1 as SGHTA and CDR2 as FQGNSA. J gave up 3 bases and V 4 bases, and 3 bases lay outside the gene matches. This CDR3 region has 14 residues. CDR3 DNA: TGTGCCAGCAGCTGGAGACAGGGGGACACTGAAGCTTTCTTT. It is translated as CASSWRQGDTEAFF.

The rearrangement links TRBV6-5 to TRBJ2-7, with a possible D match to TRBD1 (6 bases). Germline V gene data show CDR1 as MNHEY and CDR2 as SVGAGI. The CDR3 totals 12 residues. The CDR3 sequence is CVAGTYSYEQYF. As DNA, the CDR3 is TGTGTCGCCGGGACATACAGCTACGAGCAGTACTTC.

The genes are TRBV6-4 and TRBJ1-5; TRBD1 matches at 9 bases. The V gene end was trimmed by 4 bases and the J gene end by 7 bases; junction bases not matched to a gene: 11. Germline V CDR1 and CDR2: MRHNA, SNTAGT. The CDR3 has 16 amino acids. Here the CDR3 DNA reads TGTGCCAGCAGTGCAAGCGGGGGACAGGGTCGACAGCCCCAGCATTTT. It encodes CASSASGGQGRQPQHF.

This clone was seen more than once but under ten times. CDR3 sequence reads: CASKTDTLNSPLHF. The CDR3 DNA sequence: TGTGCCAGCAAAACGGACACCTTGAATTCACCCCTCCACTTT. J is TRBJ1-6 and V is TRBV27, with D tentatively TRBD1 (5 bases). This CDR3 is 14 amino acids long. The ends were cut back, 7 bases at V and 7 bases at J, with 14 bases in the middle. Germline-derived CDR1 and CDR2 are MNHEY and SMNVEV (reference sequence).

This chain uses TRBV7-2 with TRBJ1-5; 11 bases are shared with TRBD1. CDR3 size: 16 residues. Per germline, CDR1 SGHTA and CDR2 FQGNSA. V dropped 4 bases and J dropped 2; count of bases not matched to a gene: 4. The CDR3 DNA reads TGTGCCAGCAGCTCTCAGGACAGGGGGCGCAATCAGCCCCAGCATTTT. Translating it yields CASSSQDRGRNQPQHF.

The V call is TRBV7-2, the J call TRBJ2-3, with D possibly being TRBD1 (7 bases). Germline V gene data show CDR1 as SGHTA and CDR2 as FQGNSA. This CDR3 spans 12 amino acids. V gave up 10 bases and J gave up 5 bases, with 13 bases separating them. In nucleotides, the CDR3 is TGTGCCACTCGCCAGGGGGGAGATACGCAGTATTTT. This encodes CATRQGGDTQYF. Full variable domain (outside the CDR3, taken from reference TRBV7-2 and TRBJ2-3): GAGVSQSPSNKVTEKGKDVELRCDPISGHTALYWYRQSLGQGLEFLIYFQGNSAPDKSGLPSDRFSAERTGGSVSTLTIQRTQQEDSAVYLCATRQGGDTQYFGPGTRLTVL.

The chain couples TRBV28 to TRBJ2-6; 8 bases align to TRBD1. This CDR3 has 15 residues. Germline V gene lookup returns CDR1 MDHEN and CDR2 SYDVKM. V gave up 5 bases and J gave up 2 bases; unmatched junction bases: 2. The DNA for the CDR3 is TGTGCCAGCAGTCCACAGGGGGCTGGGGCCAACGTCCTGACTTTC. As protein: CASSPQGAGANVLTF.

This clone was seen once. The chain is built from TRBV12-3 or TRBV12-4 and TRBJ2-5; D gene uncertain. This CDR3 is 11 amino acids long. Trimming stripped 4 bases from V and 4 bases from J, with 4 bases between. The CDR3 nucleotides are TGTGCCAGCAGTTCTATAGAGACCCAGTACTTC. Translation gives CASSSIETQYF.

This rearrangement joins TRBV20-1 to TRBJ2-3; 8 bases are shared with TRBD2. This CDR3 contains 14 residues. V trimming: 3 bases; J trimming: 2 bases; junction bases outside the gene matches: 4. In germline, CDR1 is DFQATT, CDR2 SNEGSKA (reference sequence). CDR3 nucleotides: TGCAGTGCTAGTCAGCGGGGGATCACAGATACGCAGTATTTT. Its translation is CSASQRGITDTQYF.

J is TRBJ2-6 and V is TRBV4-3, with TRBD2 identical over 7 bases. V was pared by 4 bases and J by 2 bases, with 2 bases of the junction left unmatched. The CDR3 is 15 amino acids. Germline loops: CDR1 LGHNA, CDR2 YSLEER. The CDR3 region has the DNA TGCGCCAGCAGCCCCCGGGGGGCTGGGGCCAACGTCCTGACTTTC. Translating it yields CASSPRGAGANVLTF.

The CDR3 nucleotides read TGTGCCAGCAGCTTAGCGGGAGCAAAGAATGAGCAGTTCTTC. This gives the protein CASSLAGAKNEQFF. This chain uses TRBV7-9 with TRBJ2-1; D may be TRBD2 (5 bases). CDR1 is SEHNR and CDR2 is FQNEAQ in the germline V gene (reference sequence). With 0 bases removed from V and 7 bases from J, the gap between germline ends came to 10 bases. The CDR3 sequence is 14 residues long. The entire variable domain, with the rest obtained from reference TRBV7-9 and TRBJ2-1, is as follows: DTGVSQNPRHKITKRGQNVTFRCDPISEHNRLYWYRQTLGQGPEFLTYFQNEAQLEKSRLLSDRFSAERPKGSFSTLEIQRTEQGDSAMYLCASSLAGAKNEQFFGPGTRLTVL.

The rearrangement uses TRBV7-9 and TRBJ2-7, with 13 positions matching TRBD2. After removal of 2 bases from V and 5 bases from J, the junction contained 6 bases not matched to a gene. The germline CDR1 and CDR2 sequences are SEHNR and FQNEAQ (reference sequence). The CDR3 length is 16 residues. The CDR3 DNA sequence: TGTGCCAGCAGCTTATGGACTAGCGGGAGTAAGGACGAGCAGTACTTC. It specifies CASSLWTSGSKDEQYF.

Written as DNA, the CDR3 is TGTGCCAGCAGCTACCGGGACAGATCCTACGAGCAGTACTTC. It yields the protein CASSYRDRSYEQYF. The rearrangement joins TRBV9 to TRBJ2-7; 7 bases fit TRBD1. With 4 bases clipped from V and 1 base from J, the junction kept 5 bases outside the gene matches. The CDR3 contains 14 residues. CDR1 and CDR2 (germline): SGDLS, YYNGEE.

In the case of this clone: One junction end disagrees with the germline gene, perhaps due to a read error. This sequence joins TRBV5-5 and TRBJ2-5; 10 positions match TRBD1. This CDR3 region has 15 residues. Germline CDR1 is SGHKS and CDR2 is YYEKEE (reference sequence). CDR3 sequence: CAGSRRDRGSETQYF. The CDR3 nucleotides are TGTGCCGGCAGCCGCCGGGACAGGGGCTCAGAGACCCAGTACTTC.

The CDR3 loop reads CASSLLGHEILDTQYF. CDR3 DNA: TGTGCCAGCAGCTTATTAGGACACGAGATCTTGGATACGCAGTATTTT. This chain uses TRBV7-9 with TRBJ2-3; tentatively, D is TRBD1 (5 bases). V lost 2 bases, J lost 6 bases, and 18 bases lay in between. The CDR3 covers 16 residues. Germline lookup yields CDR1 SEHNR and CDR2 FQNEAQ (reference sequence).

The CDR3 DNA reads TGTGCCATAAGCGGTTCGGGCCTAGCGGAAAGCACAGATACGCAGTATTTT. As protein: CAISGSGLAESTDTQYF. This rearrangement joins TRBV10-3 to TRBJ2-3; 7 bases align to TRBD2. CDR3 length: 17 residues. Unmatched junction bases numbered 15, after V lost 9 bases and J lost 0 bases. Germline-derived CDR1 and CDR2 are ENHRY and SYGVKD.

The rearrangement uses TRBV4-1 and TRBJ2-7; 7 bases align to TRBD2. The J segment lost 6 bases and the V segment lost 1 base, leaving 3 bases of the junction unmatched. The CDR3 is made up of 13 amino acids. Per the germline V gene, CDR1 is MGHRA and CDR2 is YSYEKL. The CDR3 nucleotides read TGCGCCAGCAGCCAAGTTCCGGGAGGCGAGCAGTACTTC. It is translated as CASSQVPGGEQYF.

The V call is TRBV27, the J call TRBJ2-1; D is perhaps TRBD1 (5 bases). The CDR3 runs to 15 residues. Germline-derived CDR1 and CDR2 are MNHEY and SMNVEV (reference sequence). The V gene lost 6 bases and the J gene lost 6 bases, with 18 bases spanning the gap. The CDR3 DNA follows: TGTGCCAGCAGGACCCCCACAGCAGGGTTCAATGAGCAGTTCTTC. Translation gives CASRTPTAGFNEQFF.

The CDR3 is CAWTHPYRAGGYTF. DNA of the CDR3: TGTGCCTGGACCCATCCATACAGGGCAGGCGGCTACACCTTC. V usage is TRBV30 and J usage is TRBJ1-2; a weak D match, TRBD1 (6 bases). The CDR3 is 14 residues long. Trimming stripped 4 bases from V and 8 bases from J, with 20 bases between. In germline, CDR1 is GTSNPN, CDR2 SVGIG (reference sequence).